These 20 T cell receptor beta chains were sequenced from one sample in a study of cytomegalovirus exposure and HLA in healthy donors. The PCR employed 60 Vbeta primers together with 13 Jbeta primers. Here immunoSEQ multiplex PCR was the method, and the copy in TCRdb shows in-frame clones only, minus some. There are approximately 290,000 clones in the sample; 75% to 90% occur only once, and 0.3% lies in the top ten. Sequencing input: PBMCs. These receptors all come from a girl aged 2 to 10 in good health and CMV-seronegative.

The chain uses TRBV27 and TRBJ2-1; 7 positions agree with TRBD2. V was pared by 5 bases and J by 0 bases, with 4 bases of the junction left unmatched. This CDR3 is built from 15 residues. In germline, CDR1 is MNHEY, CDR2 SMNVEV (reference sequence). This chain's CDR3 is CASSLTSDSYNEQFF. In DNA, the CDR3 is TGTGCCAGCAGTCTCACTAGCGACTCCTACAATGAGCAGTTCTTC.

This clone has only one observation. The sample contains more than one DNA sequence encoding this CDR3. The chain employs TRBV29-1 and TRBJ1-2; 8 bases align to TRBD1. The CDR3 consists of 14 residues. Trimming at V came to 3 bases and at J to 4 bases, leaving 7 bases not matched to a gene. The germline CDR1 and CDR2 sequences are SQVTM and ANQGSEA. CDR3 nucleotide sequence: TGCAGCGTTGAGCACCCGGGACAGGCCTATGGCTACACCTTC. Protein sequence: CSVEHPGQAYGYTF.

The CDR3 nucleotides read TGTGCCAGCAGCTTTGATCCAGGGCAATCCCCGTACCAAGAGACCCAGTACTTC. Its translation is CASSFDPGQSPYQETQYF. The chain couples TRBV5-6 to TRBJ2-5; tentatively, D is TRBD1 (5 bases). The germline V gene encodes CDR1 SGHDT and CDR2 YYEEEE. The V and J ends lost 2 bases and 0 bases respectively, with 20 bases between them. The CDR3 contains 18 residues.

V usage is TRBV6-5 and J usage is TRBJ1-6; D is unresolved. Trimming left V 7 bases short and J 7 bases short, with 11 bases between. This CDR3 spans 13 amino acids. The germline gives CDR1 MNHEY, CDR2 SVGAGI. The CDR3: CASTAALNSPLHF. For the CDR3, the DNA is TGTGCCAGCACCGCGGCCCTAAATTCACCCCTCCACTTT.

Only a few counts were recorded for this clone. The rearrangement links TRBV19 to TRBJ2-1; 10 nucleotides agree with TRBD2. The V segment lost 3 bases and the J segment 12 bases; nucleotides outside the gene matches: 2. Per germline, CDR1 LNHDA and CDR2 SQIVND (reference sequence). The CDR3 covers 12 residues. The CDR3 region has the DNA TGTGCCAGTAGTATCGGACTAGCGGCGCAGTTCTTC. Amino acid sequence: CASSIGLAAQFF.

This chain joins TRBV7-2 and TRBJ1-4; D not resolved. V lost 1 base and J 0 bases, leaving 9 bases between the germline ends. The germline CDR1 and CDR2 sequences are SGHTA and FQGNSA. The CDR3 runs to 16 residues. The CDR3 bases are TGTGCCAGCAGCTTAGATCTGGCACCAACTAATGAAAAACTGTTTTTT. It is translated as CASSLDLAPTNEKLFF.

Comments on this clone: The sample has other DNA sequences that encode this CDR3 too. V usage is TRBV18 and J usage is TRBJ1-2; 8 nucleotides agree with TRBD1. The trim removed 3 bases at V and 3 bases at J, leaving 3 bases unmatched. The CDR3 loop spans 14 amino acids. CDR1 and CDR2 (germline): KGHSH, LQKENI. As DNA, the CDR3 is TGTGCCAGCTCACCCGGACAGGGTGACTATGGCTACACCTTC. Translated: CASSPGQGDYGYTF. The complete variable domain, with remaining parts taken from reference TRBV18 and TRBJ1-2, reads NAGVMQNPRHLVRRRGQEARLRCSPMKGHSHVYWYRQLPEEGLKFMVYLQKENIIDESGMPKERFSAEFPKEGPSILRIQQVVRGDSAAYFCASSPGQGDYGYTFGSGTRLTVV.

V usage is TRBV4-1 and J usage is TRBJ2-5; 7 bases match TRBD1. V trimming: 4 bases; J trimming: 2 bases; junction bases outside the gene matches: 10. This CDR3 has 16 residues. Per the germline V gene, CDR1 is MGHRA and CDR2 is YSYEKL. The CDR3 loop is CASSRSILGQQETQYF. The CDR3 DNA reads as TGCGCCAGCAGCCGTTCGATTCTGGGACAGCAAGAGACCCAGTACTTC.

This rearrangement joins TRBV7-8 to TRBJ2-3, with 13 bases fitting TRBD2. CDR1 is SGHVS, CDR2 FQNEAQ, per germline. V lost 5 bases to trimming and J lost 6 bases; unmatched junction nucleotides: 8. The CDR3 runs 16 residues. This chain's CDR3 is CASSPTLAGGYDTQYF. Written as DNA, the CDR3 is TGTGCCAGCAGCCCCACACTAGCGGGAGGGTATGATACGCAGTATTTT.

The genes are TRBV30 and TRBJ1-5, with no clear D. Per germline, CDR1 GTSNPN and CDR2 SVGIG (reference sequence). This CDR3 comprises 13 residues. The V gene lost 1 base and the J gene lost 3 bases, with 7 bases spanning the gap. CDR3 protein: CAWSGADNQPQHF. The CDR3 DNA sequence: TGTGCCTGGAGTGGGGCAGACAATCAGCCCCAGCATTTT.

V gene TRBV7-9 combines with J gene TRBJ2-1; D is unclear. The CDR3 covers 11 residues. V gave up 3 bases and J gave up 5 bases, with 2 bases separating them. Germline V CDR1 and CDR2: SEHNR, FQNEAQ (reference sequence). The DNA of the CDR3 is TGTGCCAGCAGCTTCGACAATGAGCAGTTCTTC. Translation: CASSFDNEQFF.

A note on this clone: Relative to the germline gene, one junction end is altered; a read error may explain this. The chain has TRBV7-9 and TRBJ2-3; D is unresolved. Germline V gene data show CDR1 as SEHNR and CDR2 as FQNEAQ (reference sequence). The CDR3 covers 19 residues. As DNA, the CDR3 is TGTTCCAGCAGCTTAGTATCTCTGCGGATGCGGAATCGCACAGATACGCAGTATTTT. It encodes CSSSLVSLRMRNRTDTQYF.

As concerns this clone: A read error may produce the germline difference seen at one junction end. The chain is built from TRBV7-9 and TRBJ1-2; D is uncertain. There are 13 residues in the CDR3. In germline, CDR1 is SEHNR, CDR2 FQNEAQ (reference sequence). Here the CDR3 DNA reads TGTTCCAGCAGCTTAGCGGGAGAGGGTGGCTACACCTTC. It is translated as CSSSLAGEGGYTF.

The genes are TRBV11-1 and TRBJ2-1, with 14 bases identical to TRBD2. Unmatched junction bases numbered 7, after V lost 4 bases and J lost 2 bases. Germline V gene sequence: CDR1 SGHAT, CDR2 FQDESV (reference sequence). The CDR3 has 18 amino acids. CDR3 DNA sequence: TGTGCCAGCAGCTCTTACGGGACTAGCGGGAGACCCTACAATGAGCAGTTCTTC. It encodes CASSSYGTSGRPYNEQFF.

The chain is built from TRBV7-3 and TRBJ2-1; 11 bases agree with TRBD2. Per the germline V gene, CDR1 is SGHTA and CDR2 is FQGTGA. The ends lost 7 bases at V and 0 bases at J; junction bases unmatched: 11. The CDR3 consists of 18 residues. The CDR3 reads CASTGGTSGRSSYNEQFF. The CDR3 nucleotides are TGTGCCAGCACAGGTGGGACTAGCGGACGGAGCTCCTACAATGAGCAGTTCTTC.

The CDR3 DNA sequence: TGTGCCAGCAGCTTTCTATCCGGACAGGGGAGAGGGTGGAACACTGAAGCTTTCTTT. This encodes CASSFLSGQGRGWNTEAFF. The chain has TRBV5-4 and TRBJ1-1, with 9 bases lining up with TRBD1. Germline V gene lookup returns CDR1 SGHNT and CDR2 YYREEE (reference sequence). V shed 2 bases and J 1 base; nucleotides not matched to a gene: 15. This CDR3 contains 19 residues.

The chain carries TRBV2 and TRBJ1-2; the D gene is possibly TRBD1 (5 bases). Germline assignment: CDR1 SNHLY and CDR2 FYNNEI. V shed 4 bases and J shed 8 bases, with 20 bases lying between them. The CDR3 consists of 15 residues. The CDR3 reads CASSVRALQRGGYTF. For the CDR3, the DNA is TGTGCCAGCAGTGTACGGGCCTTACAAAGGGGAGGCTACACCTTC.

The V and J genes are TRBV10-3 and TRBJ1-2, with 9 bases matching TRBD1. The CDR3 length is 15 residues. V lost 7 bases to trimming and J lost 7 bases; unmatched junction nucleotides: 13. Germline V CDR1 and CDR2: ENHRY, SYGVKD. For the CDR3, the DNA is TGTGCCATCAAACACCGGGACAGGGTATCGAGTGGCTACACCTTC. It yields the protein CAIKHRDRVSSGYTF.

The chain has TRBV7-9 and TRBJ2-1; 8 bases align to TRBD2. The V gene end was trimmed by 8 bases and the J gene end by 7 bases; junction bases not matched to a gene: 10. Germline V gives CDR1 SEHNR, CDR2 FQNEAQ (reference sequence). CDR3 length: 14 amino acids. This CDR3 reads CASRELAAQNEQFF. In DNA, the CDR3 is TGTGCCAGCCGGGAACTAGCGGCGCAGAATGAGCAGTTCTTC.

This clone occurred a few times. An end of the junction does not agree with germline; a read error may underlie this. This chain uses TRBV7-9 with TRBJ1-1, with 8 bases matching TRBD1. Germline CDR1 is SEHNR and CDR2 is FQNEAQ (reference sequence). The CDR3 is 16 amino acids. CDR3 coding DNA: TGTTCCAGCATACAAACCGGGACAGGACGATTCACTGAAGCTTTCTTT. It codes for CSSIQTGTGRFTEAFF.